Only one count was recorded for the clone carrying this T cell receptor beta chain. No antigen is known for it. From the 5' RACE reads, TCRdb called clonotypes with MiXCR, one entry per CDR3 protein. The sample lists hundreds of thousands of distinct CDR3 sequences, more than 9% occurring once. The CDR3 is 17 amino acids. The germline V gene encodes CDR1 SEHNR and CDR2 FQNEAQ (reference sequence). With 5 bases clipped from V and 4 bases from J, the junction kept 11 bases outside the gene matches. The sample belongs to a study of identical twins. Study outcomes and limitations: Out-of-frame TCR alpha sharing in monozygotic twins exceeded recombination model predictions. Low generation probability was overrepresented in out-of-frame alpha sequences shared by twins.

Another study also made use of these data, one on yellow fever vaccine responses in identical twins.

Source material: PBMCs. The source is a woman aged 18-29 years in good health. V usage is TRBV7-9 and J usage is TRBJ2-2, with 9 positions matching TRBD1. Written as DNA, the CDR3 is TGTGCCAGCAGCCGGACCCTCGGACAGGGGACCACCGGGGAGCTGTTTTTT. This sequence encodes CASSRTLGQGTTGELFF.